Given below is one T cell receptor (beta chain) in context. The J segment lost 6 bases and the V segment lost 2 bases, leaving 1 base of the junction unmatched. Per the germline V gene, CDR1 is SGHRS and CDR2 is YFSETQ. CDR3 length: 13 residues. This sample is part of a study of T-cell reconstitution after alpha-beta-depleted transplantation in children. TCRbeta library preparation incorporated unique molecular identifiers. TCRdb independently ran MiXCR on the PCR reads; one entry per CDR3 protein. The sample has approximately 590,000 distinct CDR3 sequences; under 12% are singletons. This chain links TRBV5-1 with TRBJ2-3, with 9 bases matching TRBD1. The specimen comprised PBMCs from the stem cell graft donor, sampled from the stem cell graft. The clonotype comes from a human donor who donated a stem cell graft to a child with acute myeloid leukemia. The CDR3 DNA sequence: TGCGCCAGCAGCTTTGGGACAGGGGATACGCAGTATTTT. It encodes CASSFGTGDTQYF. The full variable domain, in which reference TRBV5-1 and TRBJ2-3 provide the parts outside the CDR3, is KAGVTQTPRYLIKTRGQQVTLSCSPISGHRSVSWYQQTPGQGLQFLFEYFSETQRNKGNFPGRFSGRQFSNSRSEMNVSTLELGDSALYLCASSFGTGDTQYFGPGTRLTVL.